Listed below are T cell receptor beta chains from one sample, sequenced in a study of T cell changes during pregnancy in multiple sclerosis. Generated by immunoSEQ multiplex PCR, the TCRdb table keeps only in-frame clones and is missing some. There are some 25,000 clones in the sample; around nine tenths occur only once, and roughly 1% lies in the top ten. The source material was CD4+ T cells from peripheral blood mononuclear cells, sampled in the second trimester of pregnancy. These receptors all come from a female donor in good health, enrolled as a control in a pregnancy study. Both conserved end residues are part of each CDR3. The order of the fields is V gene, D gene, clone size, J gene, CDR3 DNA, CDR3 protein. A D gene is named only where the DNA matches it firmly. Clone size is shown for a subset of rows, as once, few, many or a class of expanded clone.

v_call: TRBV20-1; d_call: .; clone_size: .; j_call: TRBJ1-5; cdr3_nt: TGCAGTGCTGGTAACGGAGGACTGCATTTT; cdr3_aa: CSAGNGGLHF
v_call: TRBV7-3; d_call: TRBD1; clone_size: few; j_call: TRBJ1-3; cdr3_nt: TGTGCCAGCAGCTTTATCCAGGGGGCTTCCCCGCCTGGAAACACCATATATTTT; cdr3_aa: CASSFIQGASPPGNTIYF
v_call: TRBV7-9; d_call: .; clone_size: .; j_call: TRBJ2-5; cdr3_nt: TGTGCCAGCAGCTTATCAGGAGAGACCCAGTACTTC; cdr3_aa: CASSLSGETQYF
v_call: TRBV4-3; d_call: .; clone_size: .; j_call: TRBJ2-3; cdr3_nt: TGCGCCAGCAGCCAAGTAACGGCGGGGAGAACAGATACGCAGTATTTT; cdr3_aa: CASSQVTAGRTDTQYF
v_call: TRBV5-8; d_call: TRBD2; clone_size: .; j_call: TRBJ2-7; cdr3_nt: TGTGCCAGCACCAAGCCAGGCGGGAGGGCCGGAGAGCAGTACTTC; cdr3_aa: CASTKPGGRAGEQYF
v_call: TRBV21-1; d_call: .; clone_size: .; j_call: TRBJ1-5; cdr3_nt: TGTGCCAGCATCCTAGAATCGGTTGGTGGCAATCAGCCCCAGCATTTT; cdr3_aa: CASILESVGGNQPQHF
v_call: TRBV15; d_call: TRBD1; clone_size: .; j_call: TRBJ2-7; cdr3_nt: TGTGCCACCAGCAGAGAAAATAAGGGACAGGGGGCAAGTTACGAGCAGTACTTC; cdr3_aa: CATSRENKGQGASYEQYF
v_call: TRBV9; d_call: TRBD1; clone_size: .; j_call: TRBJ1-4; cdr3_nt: TGTGCCAGCAGCGTAGGACAGGGGGCGCGGGCTAATGAAAAACTGTTTTTT; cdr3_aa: CASSVGQGARANEKLFF
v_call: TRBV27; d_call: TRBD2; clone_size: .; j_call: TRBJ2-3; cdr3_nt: TGTGCCAGCAGTCGCCCAACTAGCGGGGGCACAGATACGCAGTATTTT; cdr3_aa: CASSRPTSGGTDTQYF
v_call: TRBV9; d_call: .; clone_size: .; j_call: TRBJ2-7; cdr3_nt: TGTGCCAGCAGCGTAGCCCCGGGAGTAGCAGACTACGAGCAGTACTTC; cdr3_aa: CASSVAPGVADYEQYF
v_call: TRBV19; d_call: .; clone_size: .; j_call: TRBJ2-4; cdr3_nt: TGTGCCAGTAGTATCGGTACTCACGCTGCCAAAAACATTCAGTACTTC; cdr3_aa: CASSIGTHAAKNIQYF
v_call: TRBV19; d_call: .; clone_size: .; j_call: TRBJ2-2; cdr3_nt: TGTGCCAGTAGGGTAGGGGGACCCACCGGGGAGCTGTTTTTT; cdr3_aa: CASRVGGPTGELFF
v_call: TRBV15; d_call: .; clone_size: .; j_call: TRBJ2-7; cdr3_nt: TGTGCCACCAGCAGAGAAGCCGACTACGAGCAGTACTTC; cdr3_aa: CATSREADYEQYF